This record concerns one T cell receptor (beta chain) sequence. The entry originates in a study of human T cells and chemical hapten exposure. The time point is: patch test 3, about 24 weeks after DPC sensitization. Treatment noted: therapeutic diphenylcyclopropenone sensitization with weekly scalp DPC. The germline CDR1 and CDR2 sequences are MNHEY and SMNVEV (reference sequence). V was clipped by 2 bases and J by 0 bases; unmatched bases: 6. This CDR3 comprises 16 residues. MiXCR, applied by TCRdb to the RACE reads, yields one record per CDR3 protein. The sample lists roughly 50,000 distinct CDR3 sequences; approximately 9.9% were seen once.

The input for sequencing was whole blood, taken in connection with sensitization to the hapten diphenylcyclopropenone (DPC). The source of this sequence is a middle-aged woman with alopecia areata. Some clones in this sample may be carry-over from other donors' samples. The chain joins TRBV27 to TRBJ2-7, with 8 positions matching TRBD1. Here the CDR3 DNA reads TGTGCCAGCAGTTTAGAGGGGACAGGCAGCTCCTACGAGCAGTACTTC. Translated: CASSLEGTGSSYEQYF.